Detailed here is one TCR beta chain. Its matching antigen is unknown. The CDR3 runs to 13 residues. Trimming shortened V by 4 bases and J by 0 bases, and 8 bases separated the two germline ends. CDR1 and CDR2 (germline): SQVTM, ANQGSEA. Sequencing used immunoSEQ v3. The protocol was immunoSEQ multiplex PCR, while the TCRdb copy is restricted to in-frame clones and leaves out a portion. The sample has more than 90,000 clones; roughly 65% are singletons. These data originate in a study of TIL therapy for anti-PD-1-resistant metastatic lung cancer. On the study more broadly: Tumors carried a median 1.5 non-synonymous mutations per megabase.

Study observations and caveats: Many TIL product clones were absent from baseline tumor, suggesting clonal contraction.

Time point defined: pre-treatment sample, taken before nivolumab and TIL therapy. The tumor samples were excised metastases, mostly pleural nodules or supraclavicular lymph nodes. Stage 4 NSCLC adults joined between 2017 and January 2020. The clonotype was recovered from a person aged 25-80 years with non-small cell lung cancer. The starting material was tumor tissue, obtained at baseline. This chain links TRBV29-1 with TRBJ2-3; D not certain. CDR3 DNA sequence: TGCAGCGTTGCCCGTATTAGCACAGATACGCAGTATTTT. Its translation is CSVARISTDTQYF.